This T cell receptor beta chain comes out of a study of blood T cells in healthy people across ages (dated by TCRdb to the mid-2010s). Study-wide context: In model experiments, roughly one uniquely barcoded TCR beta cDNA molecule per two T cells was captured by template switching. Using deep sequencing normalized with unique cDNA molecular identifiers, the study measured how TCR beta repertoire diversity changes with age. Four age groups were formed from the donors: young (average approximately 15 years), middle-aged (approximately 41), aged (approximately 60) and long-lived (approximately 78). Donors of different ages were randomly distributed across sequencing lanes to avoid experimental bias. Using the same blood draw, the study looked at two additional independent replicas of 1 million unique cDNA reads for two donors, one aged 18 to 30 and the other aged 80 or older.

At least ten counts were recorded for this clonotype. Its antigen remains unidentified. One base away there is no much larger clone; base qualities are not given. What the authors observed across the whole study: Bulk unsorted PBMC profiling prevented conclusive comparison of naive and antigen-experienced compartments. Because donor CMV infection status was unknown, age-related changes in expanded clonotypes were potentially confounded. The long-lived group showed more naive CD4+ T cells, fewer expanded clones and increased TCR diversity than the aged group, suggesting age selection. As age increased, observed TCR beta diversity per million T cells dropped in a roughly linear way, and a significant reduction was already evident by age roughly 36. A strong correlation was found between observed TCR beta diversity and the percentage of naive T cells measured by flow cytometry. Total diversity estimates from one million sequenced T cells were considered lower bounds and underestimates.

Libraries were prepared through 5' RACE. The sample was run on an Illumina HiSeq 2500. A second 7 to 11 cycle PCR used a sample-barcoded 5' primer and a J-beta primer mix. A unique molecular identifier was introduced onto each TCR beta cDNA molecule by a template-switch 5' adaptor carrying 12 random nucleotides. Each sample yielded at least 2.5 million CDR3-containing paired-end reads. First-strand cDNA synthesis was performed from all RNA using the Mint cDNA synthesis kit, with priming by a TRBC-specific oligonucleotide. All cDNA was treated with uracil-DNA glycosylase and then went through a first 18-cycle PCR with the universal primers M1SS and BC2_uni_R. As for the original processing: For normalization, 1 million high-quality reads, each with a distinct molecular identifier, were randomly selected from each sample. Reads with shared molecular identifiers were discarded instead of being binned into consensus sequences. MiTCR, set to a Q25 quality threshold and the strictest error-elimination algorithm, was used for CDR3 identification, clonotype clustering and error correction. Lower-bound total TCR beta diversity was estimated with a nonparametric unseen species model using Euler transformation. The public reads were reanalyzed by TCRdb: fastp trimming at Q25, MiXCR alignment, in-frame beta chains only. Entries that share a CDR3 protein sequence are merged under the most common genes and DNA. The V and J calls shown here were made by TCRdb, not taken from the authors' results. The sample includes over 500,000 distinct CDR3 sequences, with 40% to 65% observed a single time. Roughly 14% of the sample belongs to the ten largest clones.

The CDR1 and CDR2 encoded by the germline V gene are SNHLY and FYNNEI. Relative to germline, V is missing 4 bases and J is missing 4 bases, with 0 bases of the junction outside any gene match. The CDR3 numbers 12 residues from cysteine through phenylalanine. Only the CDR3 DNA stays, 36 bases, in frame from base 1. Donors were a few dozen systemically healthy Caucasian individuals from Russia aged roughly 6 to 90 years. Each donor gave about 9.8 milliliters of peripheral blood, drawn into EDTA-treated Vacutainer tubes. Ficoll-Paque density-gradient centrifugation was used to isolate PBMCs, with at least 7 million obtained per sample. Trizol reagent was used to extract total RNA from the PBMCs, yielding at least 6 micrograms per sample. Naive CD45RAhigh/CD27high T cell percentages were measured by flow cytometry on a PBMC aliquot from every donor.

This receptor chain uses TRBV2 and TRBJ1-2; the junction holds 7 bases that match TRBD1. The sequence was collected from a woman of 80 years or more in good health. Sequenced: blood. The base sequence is TGTGCCAGCAGTGGACAGGGCTATGGCTACACCTTC. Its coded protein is CASSGQGYGYTF.